These T cell receptor beta chains were read from a single sample in a study of blood T cell repertoires in COVID-19. The data were produced by immunoSEQ multiplex PCR, yet TCRdb's version contains in-frame clones alone and is incomplete. The sample records under 200,000 clones, 80% to 90% being singletons. Sequencing input: peripheral blood. All receptors come from a woman in her 70s who had recovered from COVID-19. The CDR3 runs from the conserved cysteine through the conserved F or W. Each record gives: clone size, V gene, D gene, J gene, CDR3 protein, CDR3 DNA. D genes are given only for firm matches. Clone sizes are given selectively: once, few, many, or a class where the clone is expanded.

>.|TRBV5-1|TRBD1|TRBJ2-7
CASSSATGVAYEQYF
TGCGCCAGCAGCTCCGCGACAGGGGTAGCCTACGAGCAGTACTTC
>.|TRBV19|.|TRBJ2-7
CASSSMRGLVDEQYF
TGTGCCAGTAGCTCCATGAGGGGGTTGGTCGACGAGCAGTACTTC
>.|TRBV28|.|TRBJ2-2
CASRSPRELFF
TGTGCCAGCAGGTCTCCCCGGGAGCTGTTTTTT
>.|TRBV3-1/TRBV3-2|TRBD1|TRBJ1-2
CASSQETGDSPYGYTF
TGTGCCAGCAGCCAGGAAACCGGGGACAGCCCCTATGGCTACACCTTC
>once|TRBV30|TRBD1|TRBJ2-1
CAWTTGTGLNEQFF
TGTGCCTGGACCACCGGGACAGGGTTGAATGAGCAGTTCTTC
>.|TRBV25-1|TRBD1|TRBJ1-1
CASVWDRGDTEAFF
TGTGCCAGTGTATGGGACAGGGGGGACACTGAAGCTTTCTTT
>.|TRBV27|TRBD2|TRBJ2-1
CASSPGTSGGNEQFF
TGTGCCAGCAGCCCGGGGACTAGCGGGGGTAATGAGCAGTTCTTC
>.|TRBV3-1/TRBV3-2|TRBD2|TRBJ2-1
CASRLAGAGEQFF
TGTGCCAGCAGGCTAGCGGGAGCCGGGGAGCAGTTCTTC
>.|TRBV5-4|.|TRBJ2-5
CASSSGGARDGETQYF
TGTGCCAGCAGCTCAGGCGGGGCCAGGGATGGGGAGACCCAGTACTTC
>.|TRBV7-2|.|TRBJ2-3
CASSTQRASTDTQYF
TGTGCCAGCAGCACCCAGCGGGCTAGCACAGATACGCAGTATTTT
>.|TRBV7-9|.|TRBJ1-5
CASSLALGGPQPQHF
TGTGCCAGCAGCTTAGCTCTGGGGGGTCCTCAGCCCCAGCATTTT
>many|TRBV2|TRBD2|TRBJ2-4
CATTTGLGNIQYF
TGTGCCACCACCACGGGACTAGGCAACATTCAGTACTTC
>.|TRBV7-9|TRBD1|TRBJ2-7
CASSLPRTGGPYEQYF
TGTGCCAGCAGCTTACCCCGGACAGGGGGTCCCTACGAGCAGTACTTC
>.|TRBV5-5|.|TRBJ2-7
CASSLWGVAYEQYF
TGTGCCAGCAGCCTTTGGGGGGTAGCCTACGAGCAGTACTTC
>.|TRBV5-5|TRBD1|TRBJ2-2
CASSWPQGAGELFF
TGTGCCAGCAGCTGGCCCCAGGGGGCCGGGGAGCTGTTTTTT
>.|TRBV20-1|.|TRBJ1-1
CSAGGHLNTEAFF
TGCAGTGCTGGTGGACACCTGAACACTGAAGCTTTCTTT
>.|TRBV27|.|TRBJ2-1
CASSSLWPGIYNEQFF
TGTGCCAGCAGTTCATTGTGGCCAGGGATCTACAATGAGCAGTTCTTC
>.|TRBV10-3|.|TRBJ1-1
CAISLGGDAEAFF
TGTGCCATCAGTCTCGGCGGGGACGCTGAAGCTTTCTTT
>.|TRBV2|TRBD2|TRBJ2-7
CASSAAVAGEQYF
TGTGCCAGCAGCGCGGCCGTAGCGGGGGAGCAGTACTTC
>.|TRBV10-1|.|TRBJ2-1
CASSGGDFYNEQFF
TGCGCCAGCAGTGGGGGGGATTTCTACAATGAGCAGTTCTTC
>.|TRBV7-2|.|TRBJ1-5
CASSRRPGGSGNQPQHF
TGTGCCAGCAGCCGGCGGCCCGGGGGGTCGGGCAATCAGCCCCAGCATTTT
>.|TRBV7-9|.|TRBJ2-2
CASSFDTGELFF
TGTGCCAGCAGCTTCGACACCGGGGAGCTGTTTTTT
>.|TRBV12-3/TRBV12-4|TRBD1|TRBJ1-2
CASSRDRGDGYTF
TGTGCCAGCAGCCGGGACAGGGGCGATGGCTACACCTTC
>.|TRBV7-2|.|TRBJ1-6
CASTVRGSSPLHF
TGTGCCAGCACCGTCCGGGGGAGTTCACCCCTCCACTTT
>.|TRBV2|.|TRBJ1-3
CASSELGRGSGNTIYF
TGTGCCAGCAGTGAGTTGGGCAGGGGCTCTGGAAACACCATATATTTT
>.|TRBV15|.|TRBJ2-5
CATSPPRGRGETQYF
TGTGCCACCAGCCCACCGAGGGGGAGAGGAGAGACCCAGTACTTC
>few|TRBV7-9|.|TRBJ1-1
CASSFGVSNTEAFF
TGTGCCAGCAGCTTCGGGGTATCGAACACTGAAGCTTTCTTT
>.|TRBV27|.|TRBJ2-2
CASGHNTGELFF
TGTGCCAGCGGGCATAACACCGGGGAGCTGTTTTTT
>once|TRBV27|TRBD1|TRBJ2-1
CASSLRWGQLYNEQFF
TGTGCCAGCAGTTTACGATGGGGACAGCTATACAATGAGCAGTTCTTC
>.|TRBV5-5|.|TRBJ1-1
CASSLGGLNTEAFF
TGTGCCAGCAGCTTGGGGGGCTTGAACACTGAAGCTTTCTTT
>.|TRBV5-1|TRBD1|TRBJ2-1
CASSGAKPGQGNEQFF
TGCGCCAGCAGCGGGGCGAAACCGGGACAGGGTAATGAGCAGTTCTTC
>.|TRBV27|.|TRBJ1-4
CASRPRAGDEKLFF
TGTGCCAGCAGGCCCAGGGCTGGGGATGAAAAACTGTTTTTT
>.|TRBV4-1|TRBD1|TRBJ1-5
CASSQDRLKQGGNQPQHF
TGCGCCAGCAGCCAAGATCGGCTCAAGCAGGGGGGTAATCAGCCCCAGCATTTT
>.|TRBV29-1|.|TRBJ2-3
CSVRRGGYTDTQYF
TGCAGCGTCAGACGCGGCGGGTACACAGATACGCAGTATTTT
>.|TRBV7-2|TRBD2|TRBJ2-3
CASSSRTSGRWYF
TGTGCCAGCAGCTCCCGGACTAGCGGGAGGTGGTATTTT
>.|TRBV2|.|TRBJ1-3
CASRDARVYF
TGTGCCAGCAGGGACGCGAGGGTATATTTT
>few|TRBV13|TRBD2|TRBJ2-7
CASSRGGLAGEAYEQYF
TGTGCCAGCAGCCGCGGTGGGCTAGCGGGAGAGGCCTACGAGCAGTACTTC
>.|TRBV30|.|TRBJ1-1
CAWSVRGVNARTEAFF
TGTGCCTGGAGTGTACGCGGGGTCAATGCCCGTACTGAAGCTTTCTTT
>once|TRBV18|.|TRBJ2-5
CASSPWAGYQETQYF
TGTGCCAGCTCACCTTGGGCGGGGTACCAAGAGACCCAGTACTTC
>.|TRBV5-1|TRBD1|TRBJ1-1
CASSGQGAGTEAFF
TGCGCCAGCAGCGGCCAGGGGGCCGGCACTGAAGCTTTCTTT
>.|TRBV2|TRBD2|TRBJ2-1
CASSDWALAPYNEQFF
TGTGCCAGCAGTGACTGGGCACTAGCGCCTTACAATGAGCAGTTCTTC
>.|TRBV5-6|.|TRBJ1-2
CASSLGVETGTF
TGTGCCAGCAGCTTGGGTGTAGAAACGGGCACCTTC